This T cell receptor beta chain was observed in a study of cytomegalovirus exposure and HLA in healthy donors. Study-wide results and limits: A later analysis linked a missense DCLRE1C variant to TCR beta V- and J-gene trimming. Cytomegalovirus association was assigned to more than 150 TCR beta chains.

About this clone: As yet, its antigen is unknown.

Primers for the PCR totalled 60 Vbeta and 13 Jbeta. Sequencing used immunoSEQ multiplex PCR; TCRdb keeps in-frame clones, though not all of them. The table includes fewer than 250,000 clones, approximately 80% detected once. The V gene end was trimmed by 1 base and the J gene end by 2 bases; junction bases not matched to a gene: 4. This CDR3 is 15 amino acids long. CDR1 and CDR2 (germline): SGHTA, FQGNSA. The V call is TRBV7-2, the J call TRBJ2-7, with 8 nucleotides matching TRBD2. Material for sequencing was PBMCs. The TCR originated in a boy between 2 and 10 years old in good health and CMV-seronegative. CDR3 loop: CASSLDGRGPYEQYF. CDR3 nucleotide sequence: TGTGCCAGCAGCTTAGACGGGAGGGGTCCCTACGAGCAGTACTTC.